One TCR beta chain is described in this entry. The antigen is undetermined. Genomic DNA per cell subset filled all wells of several immunoSEQ plates. TCRdb keeps only in-frame clones here, not all; method: immunoSEQ multiplex PCR. Here the sample spans over 2 million clones, 85% to 95% being singletons. This record belongs to a study of shared clonotypes between healthy human individuals. Study-level background: CD4 naive and memory got three plates each, CD8 naive two, CD8 memory one.

Broader study findings: A reduction in generation probabilities was seen for non-shared clonotypes relative to those shared by all four donors.

Germline V CDR1 and CDR2: MDHEN, SYDVKM. The CDR3 covers 14 residues. Trimming pared 2 bases from V and 3 bases from J, leaving 10 bases between. Only Caucasian adults living in Nashville, Tennessee served as donors. The TCR originated in a man between 18 and 35 years old in good health. Sequences were obtained from naive CD4+ T cells sorted from blood. Regarding subset: CD45RA+ positively selected. The genes are TRBV28 and TRBJ1-2; D unclear. The CDR3 here is CASSLVTRDYGYTF. In DNA form, the CDR3 reads TGTGCCAGCAGTTTAGTTACTCGGGACTATGGCTACACCTTC.